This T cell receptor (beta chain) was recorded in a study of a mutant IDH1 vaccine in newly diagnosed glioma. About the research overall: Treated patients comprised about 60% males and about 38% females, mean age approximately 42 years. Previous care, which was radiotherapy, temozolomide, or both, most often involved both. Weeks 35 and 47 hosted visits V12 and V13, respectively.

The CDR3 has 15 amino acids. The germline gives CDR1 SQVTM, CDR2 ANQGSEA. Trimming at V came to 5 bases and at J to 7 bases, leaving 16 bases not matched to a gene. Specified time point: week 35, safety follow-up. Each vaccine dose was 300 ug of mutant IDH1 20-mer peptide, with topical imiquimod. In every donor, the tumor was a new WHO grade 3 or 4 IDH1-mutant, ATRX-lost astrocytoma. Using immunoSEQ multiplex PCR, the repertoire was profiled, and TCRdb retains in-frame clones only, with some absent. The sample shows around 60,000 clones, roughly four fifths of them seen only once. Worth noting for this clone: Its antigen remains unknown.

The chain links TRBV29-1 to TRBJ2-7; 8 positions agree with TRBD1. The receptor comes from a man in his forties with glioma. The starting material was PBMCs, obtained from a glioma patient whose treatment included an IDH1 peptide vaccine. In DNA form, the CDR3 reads TGCAGCGTTCGAAAAGTTGGGCAGGGGGCCGGGGAGCAGTACTTC. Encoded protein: CSVRKVGQGAGEQYF.